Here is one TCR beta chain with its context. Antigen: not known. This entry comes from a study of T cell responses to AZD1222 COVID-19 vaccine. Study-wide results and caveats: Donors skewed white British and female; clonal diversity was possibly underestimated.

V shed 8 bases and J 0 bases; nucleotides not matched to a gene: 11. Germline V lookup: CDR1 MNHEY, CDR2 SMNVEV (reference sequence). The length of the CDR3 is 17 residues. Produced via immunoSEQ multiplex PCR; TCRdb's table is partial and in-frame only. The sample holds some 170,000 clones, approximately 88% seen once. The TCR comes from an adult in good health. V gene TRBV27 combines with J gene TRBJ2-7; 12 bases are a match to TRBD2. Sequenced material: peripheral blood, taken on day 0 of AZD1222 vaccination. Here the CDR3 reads CASSYWASGRASYEQYF. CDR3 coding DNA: TGTGCCAGCTCTTATTGGGCTAGCGGGAGGGCCTCCTACGAGCAGTACTTC.